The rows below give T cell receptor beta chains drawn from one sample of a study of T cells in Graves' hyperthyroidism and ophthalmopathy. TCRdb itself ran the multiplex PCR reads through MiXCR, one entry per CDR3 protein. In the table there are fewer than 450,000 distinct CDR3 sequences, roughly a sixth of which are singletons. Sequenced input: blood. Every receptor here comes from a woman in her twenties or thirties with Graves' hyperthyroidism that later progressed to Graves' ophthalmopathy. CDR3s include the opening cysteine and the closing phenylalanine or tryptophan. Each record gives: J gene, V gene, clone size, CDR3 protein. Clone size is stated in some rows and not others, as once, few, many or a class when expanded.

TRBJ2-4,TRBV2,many,CASSERSGKNIQYF
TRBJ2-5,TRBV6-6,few,CASSYAPEGGRGTQYF
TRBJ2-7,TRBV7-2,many,CASSRDGSSYEQYF
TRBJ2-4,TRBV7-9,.,CASSSTLAKNIQYF
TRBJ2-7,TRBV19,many,CASRNGGRTEEQYF
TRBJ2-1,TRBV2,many,CASRARSFSGSSYNEQFF
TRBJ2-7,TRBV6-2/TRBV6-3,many,CASSTGTDSSYEQYF
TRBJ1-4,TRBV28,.,CASSFEDRVREKLFF
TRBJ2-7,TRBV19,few,CASSISRDRASYEQYF
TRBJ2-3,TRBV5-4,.,CASSLGLASADTQYF
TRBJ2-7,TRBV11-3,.,CASSRTGGEYEQYF
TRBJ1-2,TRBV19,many,CASSIDSSIANYGYTF
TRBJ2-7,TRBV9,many,CASSAGAMGGSHEQYF
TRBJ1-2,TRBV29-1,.,CSVEGDDGYTF
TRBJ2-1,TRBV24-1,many,CATSDPNYNEQFF
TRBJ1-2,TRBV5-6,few,CASSLRWEENYGYTF
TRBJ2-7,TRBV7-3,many,CASSFKGTRTPCEQYF
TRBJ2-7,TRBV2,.,CASNYLGRGYEQYF
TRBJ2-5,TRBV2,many,CASSPVRGTGAETQYF
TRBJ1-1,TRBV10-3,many,CAVGQDTEAFF
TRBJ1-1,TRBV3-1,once,CASSQAPPGREAFF
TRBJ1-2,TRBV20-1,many,CSASPIMDSLYGYTF
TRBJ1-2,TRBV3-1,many,CASSQKGGHGYTF
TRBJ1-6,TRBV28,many,CASSLGIRNNSPLHF
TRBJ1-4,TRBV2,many,CASKGGGQFHNEKLFF
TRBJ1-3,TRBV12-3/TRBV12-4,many,CASSPGGATAPFKTSGNTIYF
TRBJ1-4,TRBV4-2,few,CASSQVSGYEKLFF
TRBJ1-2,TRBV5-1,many,CASSPERGEYGYTF
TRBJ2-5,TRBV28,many,CASSRYGPLETQYF
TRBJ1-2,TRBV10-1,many,CASSELGTGEYGYTF
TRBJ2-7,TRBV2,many,CASTDERREQYF
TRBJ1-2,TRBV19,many,CASSSEVGNYGYTF
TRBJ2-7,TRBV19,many,CASSITRGPQYF
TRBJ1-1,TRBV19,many,CASSVYIRGTEAFF
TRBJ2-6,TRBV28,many,CASSRTASGANVLTF
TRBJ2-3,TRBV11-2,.,CASSLTPGLFADTQYF
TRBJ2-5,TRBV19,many,CASSTQRDSRLQETQYF
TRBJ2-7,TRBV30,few,CAWRQGASYEQYF
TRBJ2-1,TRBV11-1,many,CASSLPAGPWGEQFF
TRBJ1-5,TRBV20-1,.,CSATPILEYQPQHF